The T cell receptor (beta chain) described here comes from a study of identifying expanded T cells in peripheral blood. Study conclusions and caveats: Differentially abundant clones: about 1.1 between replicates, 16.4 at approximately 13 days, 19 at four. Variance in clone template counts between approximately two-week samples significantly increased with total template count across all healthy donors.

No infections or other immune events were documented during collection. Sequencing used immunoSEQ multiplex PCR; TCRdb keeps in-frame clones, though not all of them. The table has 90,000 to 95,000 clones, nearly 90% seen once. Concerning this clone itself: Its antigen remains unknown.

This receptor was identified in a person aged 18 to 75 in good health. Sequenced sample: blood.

CDR3 DNA: TGTGCCAGCAGCTTGGTAGCGGGAGGGCCCCATGAGCAGTTCTTC. It encodes CASSLVAGGPHEQFF. J is TRBJ2-1 and V is TRBV11-1; 11 bases are shared with TRBD2. After removal of 3 bases from V and 8 bases from J, the junction contained 6 bases not matched to a gene. This CDR3 has 15 residues. Per germline, CDR1 SGHAT and CDR2 FQDESV (reference sequence). Filled out from reference TRBV11-1 and TRBJ2-1, the complete variable domain reads EAEVAQSPRYKITEKSQAVAFWCDPISGHATLYWYRQILGQGPELLVQFQDESVVDDSQLPKDRFSAERLKGVDSTLKIQPAELGDSAMYLCASSLVAGGPHEQFFGPGTRLTVL.